This T cell receptor (beta chain) was sequenced for a study of blood T cell repertoires in COVID-19. Study context: Specimens from acute and convalescent COVID-19 originated in the United States, Italy and Spain. Nucleic acid was either cDNA or gDNA, and it came from T cells, B-cell-depleted T cells, or PBMCs.

Sequencing was performed with immunoSEQ multiplex PCR; in TCRdb, only in-frame clones are kept and a portion is missing. The sample carries 150,000 or so clones, 88% recorded once. Between the trimmed V and J ends, which lost 7 bases and 0 bases, there was a span of 13 bases. Germline V lookup: CDR1 GTSNPN, CDR2 SVGIG (reference sequence). The CDR3 covers 14 residues. This TCR was recovered from a man aged 55 to 70 with acute or convalescent COVID-19. The chain combines TRBV30 with TRBJ2-1; no reliable D call. The sequencing input was peripheral blood. CDR3 protein: CASRGSSSYNEQFF. In nucleotides, the CDR3 is TGTGCCTCAAGAGGCTCGTCCTCCTACAATGAGCAGTTCTTC.